One sample yielded the 5 T cell receptor beta chains listed below, sequenced in a study of T cells in Graves' hyperthyroidism and ophthalmopathy. Amplification of TCR beta CDR3 regions was performed using RNA transcripts as template. Initially, a first-round RT-PCR of the TCR CDR3 employed the HTBI primer set. A single record per CDR3 protein comes from TCRdb applying MiXCR to the multiplex PCR reads. Counted here are about 260,000 distinct CDR3 sequences, about a sixth occurring once; the ten biggest clones make up 25% to 30%. The sequenced sample was blood. These receptor sequences come from a woman aged 18-30 years with Graves' ophthalmopathy.

This clonotype was seen many times. V and J are TRBV7-2 and TRBJ1-2; D gene unclear. This CDR3 is 13 amino acids long. Germline values: CDR1 SGHTA, CDR2 FQGNSA. With 8 bases removed from V and 0 bases from J, the gap between germline ends came to 10 bases. CDR3 bases: TGTGCCAGCTCCTACGGTTCTAACTATGGCTACACCTTC. Translating it yields CASSYGSNYGYTF. Using reference TRBV7-2 and TRBJ1-2 for the parts outside the CDR3, the full variable domain is GAGVSQSPSNKVTEKGKDVELRCDPISGHTALYWYRQSLGQGLEFLIYFQGNSAPDKSGLPSDRFSAERTGGSVSTLTIQRTQQEDSAVYLCASSYGSNYGYTFGSGTRLTVV.

In its sample, this clonotype was seen many times. The chain recombines TRBV5-1 with TRBJ2-7, with 11 positions matching TRBD2. After removal of 1 base from V and 2 bases from J, the junction contained 11 bases not matched to a gene. The germline CDR1 and CDR2 sequences are SGHRS and YFSETQ. The CDR3 has 18 residues. The CDR3: CASSLTSTSGRIPYEQYF. CDR3 DNA: TGCGCCAGCAGCTTGACGTCCACTAGCGGGAGAATTCCCTACGAGCAGTACTTC.

This clonotype was recorded many times. This chain connects TRBV6-6 to TRBJ1-1; 7 nucleotides align to TRBD1. CDR3 length equals 17 residues. Losses at the gene ends were 0 bases for V and 2 bases for J; bases not matched to a gene: 9. Per germline, CDR1 MNHNY and CDR2 SVGAGI (reference sequence). DNA for the CDR3: TGTGCCAGCAGTTACTCAGAAGCACAGGGGATAAACACTGAAGCTTTCTTT. Translation: CASSYSEAQGINTEAFF.

This clonotype occurred many times. The CDR3 sequence: CASSLRQALMNTEAFF. CDR3 DNA sequence: TGTGCCAGCTCACTCCGACAGGCCCTCATGAACACTGAAGCTTTCTTT. The chain recombines TRBV18 with TRBJ1-1, with D tentatively TRBD1 (6 bases). The germline V and J ends were trimmed by 4 bases and 0 bases, with 15 bases remaining between them. The CDR3 runs 16 residues. Per the germline V gene, CDR1 is KGHSH and CDR2 is LQKENI.

This clonotype was detected many times. This chain uses TRBV28 with TRBJ2-7; D might be TRBD2 (5 bases). Per germline, CDR1 MDHEN and CDR2 SYDVKM. CDR3 length: 14 amino acids. Trimming took 1 base from V and 2 from J, leaving 9 bases between them. CDR3: CASSLFGDTYEQYF. The CDR3 DNA follows: TGTGCCAGCAGTTTATTCGGGGATACCTACGAGCAGTACTTC.